Sequencing of this T cell receptor (beta chain) was carried out in a study of a mutant IDH1 vaccine in newly diagnosed glioma (dated by TCRdb to the early 2020s). Regarding the research as a whole: Eight vaccinations were administered to patients in weeks 1, 3, 5, 7, 11, 15, 19 and 23, corresponding to visits V03 through V10. Vaccination started 4-6 weeks after radiotherapy alone, or was given together with temozolomide cycles in the groups whose treatment included chemotherapy. Of the approximately 32 treated patients, roughly 62% were male and 37.5% were female, and the mean age was approximately 40 years. Before enrollment, patients had received standard therapy of radiotherapy alone, temozolomide alone, or radiochemotherapy with temozolomide; most received the combination. Six visits were used for peripheral blood collection: V03 (baseline), V05, V07, V10, V12 and V13. Longitudinal TCRB deep sequencing was performed for 20 to 30 treated patients wherever samples were available for exploratory analyses.

According to the study, the label for this sample's time point signals: week 11, during vaccination. A 20-mer mutant IDH1 peptide at 300 micrograms in Montanide made up each vaccine dose, which was injected subcutaneously together with topical imiquimod. The donors had newly diagnosed IDH1-mutant astrocytomas of WHO grade 3 or 4 that showed loss of nuclear ATRX. The samples were drawn from NOA16, a multicentre, single-arm, open-label phase I trial in Germany that tested a mutant IDH1 peptide vaccine in humans for the first time. The DNeasy Blood and Tissue Kit was used to extract genomic DNA from EDTA blood for TCRB sequencing. Concerning this clone: Its antigen specificity is not known. Base qualities are not recorded, but no much larger clone differs from it by a single base.

V and J lose 2 bases and 5 bases, and a span of 6 bases separates them. The CDR3 has 12 amino acids, counting the end cysteine and phenylalanine. The sequence is cut down to CDR3 DNA, 36 bases in frame from base 1. From the germline V gene, CDR1 is SNHLY and CDR2 is FYNNEI. What the work shows at the level of the full study, not this receptor alone: Selection of PBMC samples for TCRB deep sequencing was based on availability. It was noted by the authors that analyses of patient blood samples could not be reproduced owing to sample limitations. No apparent relationship was observed between pseudoprogression and alterations in the top peripheral T cell clonotypes detected by TCRB sequencing. Immune responses induced by the vaccine were seen in roughly 92% of patients across multiple MHC alleles.

The method was the immunoSEQ multiplex PCR assay. Rearranged TCR beta chain sequences were amplified with the hsTCRB Kit following the manufacturer's protocol. TCRB libraries were sequenced on an Illumina MiSeq. In the paper's pipeline: The kit vendor's proprietary platform handled demultiplexing, trimming and gene mapping. TCRdb took this table from immuneACCESS and kept in-frame rearrangements with V and J called. Such tables lack part of the clones; where checked against another copy, unresolved V genes explain under half of the gap, and the rest is unexplained. The V and J calls and clone size were taken over from that table, and D and trimming were inferred from the DNA. The sample profile shows tens of thousands of clones; about 88% of them were found once. The top ten constitute about 8.2% of the sample.

This sample comprised PBMCs, obtained from a glioma patient whose treatment included an IDH1 peptide vaccine. This TCR derives from a woman in her forties or fifties with glioma. The chain uses TRBV2 and TRBJ2-5; there is no confident call for the D gene. The DNA reads TGTGCCAGCAGTGAAAGGTGGGAGACCCAGTACTTC. This is translated as CASSERWETQYF.